The clone carrying this TCR beta chain was seen many times. The data belong to a study of post-analysis software for immune sequencing data. Study-wide context: Relapsing-remitting, secondary progressive and progressive-relapsing forms of multiple sclerosis all featured among disease courses.

The TCR beta cDNA libraries carried unique molecular identifiers. TCRdb ran MiXCR on the PCR reads and lists one entry per CDR3 protein. The data contain 350,000 to 450,000 distinct CDR3 sequences, more than 30% of them singletons. The TCR originated in a girl aged 2 to 9 with multiple sclerosis. Sequencing input: blood.

The DNA of the CDR3 is TGTGCCATCAGTGAGTCCCAGCGGGGGAGTTACAATGAGCAGTTCTTC. Its translation is CAISESQRGSYNEQFF. This chain connects TRBV10-3 to TRBJ2-1, with 8 positions matching TRBD2. The CDR3 loop spans 16 amino acids. In germline, CDR1 is ENHRY, CDR2 SYGVKD. V lost 0 bases, J lost 4 bases, and 5 bases stayed unmatched.